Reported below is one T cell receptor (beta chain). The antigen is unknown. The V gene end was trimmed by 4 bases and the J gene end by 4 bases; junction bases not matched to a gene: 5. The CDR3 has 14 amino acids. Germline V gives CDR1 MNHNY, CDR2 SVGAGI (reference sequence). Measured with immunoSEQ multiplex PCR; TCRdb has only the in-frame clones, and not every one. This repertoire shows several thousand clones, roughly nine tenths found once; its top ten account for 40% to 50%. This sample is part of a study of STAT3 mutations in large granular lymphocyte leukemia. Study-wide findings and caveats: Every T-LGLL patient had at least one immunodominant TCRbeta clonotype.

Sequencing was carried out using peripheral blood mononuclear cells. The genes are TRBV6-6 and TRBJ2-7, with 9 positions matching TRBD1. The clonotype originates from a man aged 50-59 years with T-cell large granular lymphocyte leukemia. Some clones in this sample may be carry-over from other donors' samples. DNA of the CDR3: TGTGCCAGCAGTTCCTGGGACAGGGCTTACGAGCAGTACTTC. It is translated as CASSSWDRAYEQYF.